This paragraph covers one TCR beta chain sequence. Germline CDR1 SGDLS, CDR2 YYNGEE. The CDR3 has 16 residues. V gave up 3 bases and J gave up 6 bases; unmatched junction bases: 14. Use of 60 Vbeta and 13 Jbeta primers characterized the PCR. Profiling relied on immunoSEQ multiplex PCR, and the TCRdb table lists in-frame clones only, not all of them. The sample holds about 170,000 clones, roughly 67% seen once. The data were obtained in a study of cytomegalovirus exposure and HLA in healthy donors. J is TRBJ2-5 and V is TRBV9; TRBD2 matches at 7 bases. The specimen sequenced was PBMCs. The TCR sequence derives from a young woman in good health and CMV-seropositive. The CDR3 DNA sequence: TGTGCCAGCAGCGAGGGGAGCGGGGAGATTAGTCAGACCCAGTACTTC. As protein: CASSEGSGEISQTQYF.